This entry features one TCR beta chain sequence. What this receptor recognizes is not known. The sample holds no much larger clone one base away, and base qualities are not on file. Reading the germline V gene gives CDR1 ENHRY and CDR2 SYGVKD. Including cysteine and phenylalanine, the CDR3 has 14 amino acids. Of all the DNA, just the CDR3 is kept, 42 bases in frame from base 1. This sample is part of a study of shared clonotypes between healthy human individuals (dated by TCRdb to the early 2020s). As for the study more broadly: The cohort included a few men and two women between 18 and 49 years of age. Libraries were prepared and TCR repertoires were sequenced by different laboratories using diverse techniques, in order to increase sequencing depth and limit assay-specific biases. Each donor's leukapheresis produced roughly between about 0.9 and 9.5 billion PBMCs. To estimate repertoire size and how much clonotype sharing occurs between individuals, the study deeply sequenced the blood TCR repertoires of five or six healthy adults. For each donor, CD4 naive and CD4 memory were each given three plates, CD8 naive was given two plates, and CD8 memory was given one plate. Paper-wide results and their limitations: Clonotypes shared by all four sorted-subset donors showed higher generation probabilities than non-shared clonotypes. Around 5% of naive CD4, roughly 3.5% of naive CD8, approximately 2.2% of memory CD4, and over 0.35% of memory CD8 clonotypes were shared across a few donors. Incomplete sequencing was indicated by rarefaction of sorted-subset datasets, despite the large sequencing depth. The genetic and exposure-history diversity represented was limited by the small number of donors. Pairwise subsampling indicated that sequencing depth was expected to affect the degree of clonotype sharing among donors. Estimated clonotype richness was generally larger for naive than for memory subsets. Only blood was sampled, and tissue TCR repertoires likely differ from those in blood.

The donors were healthy, HIV-negative adults with no recently reported acute infections or vaccinations. Every donor was a Caucasian adult living in Nashville, Tennessee, USA. Magnetic negative selection was used to enrich CD4+ T cells, after which naive cells were positively selected on CD45RA and the negative fraction became the memory subset. After blood collection by leukapheresis, PBMCs were isolated using Ficoll-Histopaque density gradient centrifugation and then cryopreserved in the vapor phase of liquid nitrogen. Analytical flow cytometry was used to check the purity and quantity of every magnetically sorted T cell population. Genomic DNA was isolated from each sorted fraction and quantified by UV absorbance on a Nanodrop 2000c. Using the deep immunoSEQ assay, multiplex PCR amplified TCR CDR3 regions from genomic DNA. Genomic DNA extracted from each cell subset was distributed evenly over all wells of several immunoSEQ 96-well plates, and each plate served as one replicate. Each replicate PCR for sorted subsets received 150 to 250 ng genomic DNA, equal to tens of thousands of T cell genomes. The purified libraries were quantified using a Qubit 3.0 fluorometer, sized with a Bioanalyzer 2100, and then quantified again using the KAPA Library Quantification kit. Each immunoSEQ 96-well plate was sequenced on its own single-read 150-cycle Illumina NextSeq 550 flow cell. The paper's data handling went like this. Because only junctional sequences without quality scores were contained in the immunoSEQ output, filtering matching that applied to full-length reads could not be performed. Sequences were annotated with PyIR, a Python wrapper for IgBLAST v1.9, using IMGT germline references to assign V/J genes and CDR3. Any read was removed if the V/J assignment was weak (E-value above 1e-6), the CDR3 was missing, or the read contained stop codons, out-of-frame junctions, or ambiguous translated residues. V3J clonotypes were defined as sequences sharing the same inferred V gene, J gene, and CDR3 amino acid sequence. The percentage overlap between two repertoires was calculated by dividing the number of shared unique clonotypes by the size of the smaller repertoire. Repertoire richness was assessed with RTK rarefaction, the Chao1 estimator, and Recon v2.1 estimates of unobserved clonotypes. OLGA was used to compute generation probabilities for all TCRbeta clonotypes that the gDNA method yielded from a few donors. In its TCRdb copy, this immuneACCESS table keeps in-frame sequences only and misses some clones. Where compared with another copy, unresolved V genes explain less than half of these, and the others have no known cause. V and J calls and clone size are copied from that table; D and trimming were computed from the DNA. Here the sample has approximately 2.5 million clones; around nine tenths occur a single time. Of the sample, 0.14% falls within the top ten clones.

The chain uses TRBV10-3 and TRBJ2-5; the D gene is possibly TRBD2, with 5 bases matching. The J call may be faulty, since TRBJ2-7 better matches the DNA end. The source material was naive CD4+ T cells sorted from blood. The sample's cell subset or site, from its label and the paper: CD45RA+ positively selected. This TCR came from a man aged 18-30 years in good health. The CDR3 region: CAISESGGTYEQYF. The nucleotide sequence is given as TGTGCCATCAGTGAGTCTGGAGGTACCTACGAGCAGTACTTC.